The 13 T cell receptor beta chains below come from one sample, sequenced in a study of CD8 T cells in Susac syndrome. Reverse transcription of roughly 0.45 to 1 ug RNA was performed with random hexamers. TCRdb passed the immunoSEQ multiplex PCR reads through MiXCR, listing each CDR3 protein once. The data contain about 300,000 distinct CDR3 sequences, roughly 85% of them singletons. Sequencing input: CD8+ T cells from PBMCs. The receptor set was obtained from a human donor with multiple sclerosis.

V and J are TRBV7-3 and TRBJ2-5; no reliable D call. CDR3 length: 13 amino acids. The germline V gene encodes CDR1 SGHTA and CDR2 FQGTGA. Trimming took 2 bases from V and 2 from J, leaving 6 bases between them. CDR3 sequence: CASSLHPQETQYF. The CDR3 region has the DNA TGTGCCAGCAGCTTACATCCACAAGAGACCCAGTACTTC.

The chain joins TRBV4-3 to TRBJ2-5; 9 bases fit TRBD1. After removal of 6 bases from V and 5 bases from J, the junction contained 7 bases not matched to a gene. CDR3 size: 14 residues. Germline assignment: CDR1 LGHNA and CDR2 YSLEER. The CDR3 nucleotides are TGCGCCAGCAGTCGGGACAGGGAAGGGGAGACCCAGTACTTC. It translates to CASSRDREGETQYF.

The V gene is TRBV7-9, the J gene TRBJ2-3; 8 bases match TRBD1. The trim removed 9 bases at V and 4 bases at J, leaving 9 bases unmatched. The CDR3 runs 14 residues. Germline values: CDR1 SEHNR, CDR2 FQNEAQ (reference sequence). The CDR3 nucleotides are TGTGCCAGTACCGGACAGGGCCCCCCAGATACGCAGTATTTT. Translation gives CASTGQGPPDTQYF.

This sequence joins TRBV6-1 and TRBJ2-7; D gene ambiguous. CDR3 size: 14 residues. The ends were cut back, 2 bases at V and 1 base at J, with 9 bases in the middle. The germline CDR1 and CDR2 sequences are MNHNS and SASEGT. CDR3 in amino acids: CASSEYVGSYEQYF. In nucleotides, the CDR3 is TGTGCCAGCAGTGAATATGTCGGATCCTACGAGCAGTACTTC.

J is TRBJ2-7 and V is TRBV10-2; D tentatively reads TRBD1 or TRBD2 (5 bases each). The V end was cut by 2 bases, the J end by 0 bases, with 11 bases between. This CDR3 region has 15 residues. In germline, CDR1 is WSHSY, CDR2 SAAADI. CDR3: CASSEEGRSSYEQYF. CDR3 bases: TGCGCCAGCAGTGAGGAGGGACGGAGCTCCTACGAGCAGTACTTC.

The rearrangement uses TRBV27 and TRBJ2-2; 7 bases are a match to TRBD1. V shed 0 bases, J shed 7 bases, and the junction held 5 bases outside the gene matches. CDR1 is MNHEY and CDR2 is SMNVEV in the germline V gene (reference sequence). The CDR3 is made up of 15 amino acids. The CDR3 loop reads CASSLSGQPIGELFF. Written as DNA, the CDR3 is TGTGCCAGCAGTTTATCGGGACAGCCCATCGGGGAGCTGTTTTTT.

This chain uses TRBV13 with TRBJ2-3, with a weak D call TRBD2 (5 bases). Germline V gene sequence: CDR1 PRHDT, CDR2 FYEKMQ (reference sequence). CDR3 length: 17 residues. Trimming took off 0 bases at V and 0 bases at J, with 13 bases between the two ends. The CDR3 is CASSLGAAGASTDTQYF. The DNA for the CDR3 is TGTGCCAGCAGCTTAGGGGCGGCGGGCGCTAGCACAGATACGCAGTATTTT.

A remark on this clonotype: The junction differs from germline at one of its ends, possibly a read error. This chain uses TRBV5-6 with TRBJ2-5; 8 bases are shared with TRBD2. From germline, CDR1 is SGHDT and CDR2 YYEEEE. This CDR3 contains 15 residues. The CDR3 loop reads CASSLASGSAEAQYF. The CDR3 coding sequence is TGTGCCAGCAGCTTGGCAAGCGGGAGTGCAGAGGCCCAGTACTTC.

The genes are TRBV28 and TRBJ2-7; D ambiguous. With 11 bases removed from V and 6 bases from J, the gap between germline ends came to 17 bases. Germline loops: CDR1 MDHEN, CDR2 SYDVKM. The CDR3 spans 12 residues. CDR3 in amino acids: CAGTLPLGEQYF. The CDR3 DNA follows: TGTGCCGGCACTCTACCTTTGGGCGAGCAGTACTTC.

The chain couples TRBV27 to TRBJ2-3, with 8 bases aligning to TRBD1. The CDR3 spans 15 residues. Germline CDR1 reads MNHEY; CDR2 reads SMNVEV (reference sequence). J was trimmed by 6 bases and V by 4 bases; bases with no gene match: 9. The CDR3 protein is CASSWDNRGYDTQYF. The CDR3 nucleotides are TGTGCCAGCAGTTGGGACAACAGGGGGTACGATACGCAGTATTTT.

This clonotype was found a few times. The chain combines TRBV19 with TRBJ2-5; 7 bases fit TRBD2. The V and J ends lost 1 base and 6 bases, in that order; junction bases with no gene match: 5. This CDR3 has 14 residues. Germline V gene data show CDR1 as LNHDA and CDR2 as SQIVND (reference sequence). CDR3 DNA: TGTGCCAGTAGTATAGGGCGGGAGCTTCAGACCCAGTACTTC. Translated: CASSIGRELQTQYF.

This chain uses TRBV24-1 with TRBJ1-2, with 7 bases matching TRBD1. Germline lookup yields CDR1 KGHDR and CDR2 SFDVKD. The CDR3 length is 13 residues. Trimming removed 4 bases from V and 6 bases from J; junction bases left unmatched: 4. The chain's CDR3 is CATSDPGQDGYTF. CDR3 bases: TGTGCCACCAGTGACCCCGGACAGGATGGCTACACCTTC.

In its sample, this clonotype was seen a few times. The genes are TRBV19 and TRBJ2-7, with 9 bases aligning to TRBD1. CDR3 length: 14 residues. J gave up 2 bases and V 9 bases, and 8 bases lay outside the gene matches. In germline, CDR1 is LNHDA, CDR2 SQIVND (reference sequence). The chain's CDR3 is CASADRGGPYEQYF. In DNA, the CDR3 is TGTGCCAGCGCGGACAGGGGAGGGCCCTACGAGCAGTACTTC.